The 15 T cell receptor beta chains in this list originate from one sample, sequenced in a study of blood T cell repertoires in COVID-19. The data were produced by immunoSEQ multiplex PCR, yet TCRdb's version contains in-frame clones alone and is incomplete. In the table there are tens of thousands of clones, 90% of which are singletons. Material: peripheral blood. These TCRs come from a man between 65 and 85 years old with acute or convalescent COVID-19.

The CDR3 DNA is TGTGCCAGCAGCTTGATCTCGGGACGGGACTACAGCACAGATACGCAGTATTTT. This translates into CASSLISGRDYSTDTQYF. The genes are TRBV5-8 and TRBJ2-3; 7 bases map to TRBD2. The CDR3 is 18 residues long. Germline V lookup: CDR1 SGHTS, CDR2 YDEGEE. The J segment lost 0 bases and the V segment lost 1 base, leaving 11 bases of the junction unmatched.

The chain carries TRBV6-5 and TRBJ1-1, with a tentative D call TRBD1 (6 bases). The V gene lost 6 bases and the J gene lost 4 bases, with 12 bases spanning the gap. Germline V gene sequence: CDR1 MNHEY, CDR2 SVGAGI. The CDR3 is 13 amino acids. Here the CDR3 reads CASRGLRGTEAFF. The CDR3 nucleotides read TGTGCCAGCAGAGGCCTCAGGGGCACTGAAGCTTTCTTT.

The rearrangement joins TRBV18 to TRBJ2-3, with 9 positions matching TRBD1. There are 16 residues in the CDR3. Germline V gene data show CDR1 as KGHSH and CDR2 as LQKENI. V lost 2 bases, J lost 3 bases, and 6 bases stayed unmatched. The CDR3 protein is CASSPETGGWTDTQYF. CDR3 coding DNA: TGTGCCAGCTCACCAGAAACAGGGGGCTGGACAGATACGCAGTATTTT. The variable domain in full, with the rest retrieved from reference TRBV18 and TRBJ2-3, is NAGVMQNPRHLVRRRGQEARLRCSPMKGHSHVYWYRQLPEEGLKFMVYLQKENIIDESGMPKERFSAEFPKEGPSILRIQQVVRGDSAAYFCASSPETGGWTDTQYFGPGTRLTVL.

V usage is TRBV5-1 and J usage is TRBJ2-1; 9 bases are shared with TRBD2. J lost 2 bases, V lost 4 bases, and 7 bases had no gene match. The CDR3 totals 16 residues. The germline V gene encodes CDR1 SGHRS and CDR2 YFSETQ. CDR3 sequence: CASSLNSGGTYNEQFF. As DNA, the CDR3 is TGCGCCAGCAGCCTAAATAGCGGGGGAACCTACAATGAGCAGTTCTTC.

The chain links TRBV4-2 to TRBJ2-1; 12 bases map to TRBD2. CDR3 size: 17 residues. Germline lookup yields CDR1 LGHNA and CDR2 YNFKEQ. V lost 1 base to trimming and J lost 4 bases; unmatched junction nucleotides: 5. The CDR3 is CASSQGGLAGIYNEQFF. The CDR3 coding sequence is TGTGCCAGCAGCCAAGGGGGACTAGCGGGTATTTACAATGAGCAGTTCTTC.

The rearrangement uses TRBV6-2 or TRBV6-3 and TRBJ2-7, with TRBD1 identical over 7 bases. Germline V gene data show CDR1 as MNHEY and CDR2 as SVGEGT. The CDR3 sequence is 14 residues long. V lost 5 bases and J lost 7; bases outside the gene matches: 11. The CDR3 region is CASSKRQGRREQYF. The CDR3 DNA reads as TGTGCCAGCAGTAAACGACAGGGAAGGCGGGAGCAGTACTTC.

This clone has just one count. The rearrangement links TRBV27 to TRBJ1-1, with 9 bases fitting TRBD1. The CDR3 loop spans 16 amino acids. V was clipped by 5 bases and J by 0 bases; unmatched bases: 7. Germline loops: CDR1 MNHEY, CDR2 SMNVEV (reference sequence). Here the CDR3 DNA reads TGTGCCAGCAGTCCGGGACAGGGAATAATGAACACTGAAGCTTTCTTT. This translates into CASSPGQGIMNTEAFF.

This sequence joins TRBV28 and TRBJ2-2, with TRBD2 identical over 12 bases. Germline V gene sequence: CDR1 MDHEN, CDR2 SYDVKM. The CDR3 totals 17 residues. V was clipped by 4 bases and J by 5 bases; unmatched bases: 8. Here the CDR3 reads CASSSIGLAGNTGELFF. Here the CDR3 DNA reads TGTGCCAGCAGTTCTATAGGACTAGCGGGGAATACCGGGGAGCTGTTTTTT. The full variable domain, with the rest looked up from reference TRBV28 and TRBJ2-2, is DVKVTQSSRYLVKRTGEKVFLECVQDMDHENMFWYRQDPGLGLRLIYFSYDVKMKEKGDIPEGYSVSREKKERFSLILESASTNQTSMYLCASSSIGLAGNTGELFFGEGSRLTVL.

V gene TRBV30 combines with J gene TRBJ2-2, with D perhaps TRBD2 (5 bases). Per the germline V gene, CDR1 is GTSNPN and CDR2 is SVGIG (reference sequence). V was clipped by 4 bases and J by 2 bases, with 8 bases between them. CDR3 length: 13 amino acids. As DNA, the CDR3 is TGTGCCTGGACTCCGGGAAACACCGGGGAGCTGTTTTTT. Amino acids: CAWTPGNTGELFF.

The chain is built from TRBV5-8 and TRBJ1-6, with TRBD1 identical over 9 bases. The trim removed 3 bases at V and 7 bases at J, leaving 14 bases unmatched. The V gene's germline CDR1 is SGHTS and CDR2 YDEGEE. This CDR3 has 18 amino acids. In nucleotides, the CDR3 is TGTGCCAGCAGCTGGATGGGTACAGGGGGCTTGGTGAATTCACCCCTCCACTTT. Translating it yields CASSWMGTGGLVNSPLHF.

The chain uses TRBV3-1 (or the pseudogene TRBV3-2) and TRBJ2-7; possibly TRBD1 for D (5 bases). Germline CDR1 LGHDT, CDR2 YNNKEL (reference sequence). The CDR3 has 14 residues. V dropped 0 bases and J dropped 2 bases, with 8 bases sitting between them. CDR3 DNA sequence: TGTGCCAGCAGCCAAGAAACGGACACCTACGAGCAGTACTTC. The encoded protein is CASSQETDTYEQYF.

The J gene is TRBJ1-5, the V gene TRBV5-5; D might be TRBD1 (5 bases). Between the trimmed V and J ends, which lost 4 bases and 10 bases, there was a span of 27 bases. Germline V gene sequence: CDR1 SGHKS, CDR2 YYEKEE (reference sequence). The CDR3 consists of 17 residues. The CDR3 coding sequence is TGTGCCAGCAGCCGAAGAGGAGAACAGGTTTTGGGGCTTCCCCAGCATTTT. Translated, it gives CASSRRGEQVLGLPQHF.

This chain links TRBV25-1 with TRBJ2-5, with D perhaps matching TRBD1 (6 bases). CDR3 length: 15 residues. Per germline, CDR1 MGHDK and CDR2 SYGVNS. V lost 2 bases, J lost 2 bases, and 12 bases lay in between. CDR3 sequence: CASSEGGAVQETQYF. CDR3 DNA sequence: TGTGCCAGCAGTGAAGGGGGCGCGGTTCAAGAGACCCAGTACTTC.

CDR3 DNA sequence: TGTGCCAGCAGCCCCGGTTTTGAGGTCGAGCAGTACTTC. This codes for CASSPGFEVEQYF. This chain links TRBV5-5 with TRBJ2-7, with D hard to call. This CDR3 contains 13 residues. V lost 4 bases and J lost 6, with 14 bases in between. CDR1 and CDR2 (germline): SGHKS, YYEKEE (reference sequence).

The rearrangement joins TRBV2 to TRBJ2-4; the D gene is possibly TRBD1 (6 bases). V lost 3 bases and J 6 bases, leaving 12 bases between the germline ends. Germline V gene sequence: CDR1 SNHLY, CDR2 FYNNEI. CDR3 length equals 14 residues. The CDR3 nucleotides are TGTGCCAGCAGTGATATGCAGGGGAGAAACATTCAGTACTTC. Its protein product is CASSDMQGRNIQYF.